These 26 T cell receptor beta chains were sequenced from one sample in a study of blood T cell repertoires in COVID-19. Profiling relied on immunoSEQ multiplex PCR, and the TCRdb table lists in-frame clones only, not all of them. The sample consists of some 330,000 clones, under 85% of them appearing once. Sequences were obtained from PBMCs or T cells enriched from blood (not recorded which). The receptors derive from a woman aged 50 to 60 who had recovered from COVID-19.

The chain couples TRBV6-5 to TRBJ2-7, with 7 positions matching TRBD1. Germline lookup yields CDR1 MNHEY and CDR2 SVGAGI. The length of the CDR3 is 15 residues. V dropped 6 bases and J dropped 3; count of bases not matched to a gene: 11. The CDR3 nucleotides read TGTGCCAGCAGACCTACCGGGACAGTACGCTACGAGCAGTACTTC. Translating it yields CASRPTGTVRYEQYF.

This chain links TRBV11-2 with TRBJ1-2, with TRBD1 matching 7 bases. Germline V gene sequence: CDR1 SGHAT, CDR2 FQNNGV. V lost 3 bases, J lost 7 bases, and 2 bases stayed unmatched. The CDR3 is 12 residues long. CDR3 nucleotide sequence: TGTGCCAGCAGCTTCTCAGGGGGTGGCTACACCTTC. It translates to CASSFSGGGYTF.

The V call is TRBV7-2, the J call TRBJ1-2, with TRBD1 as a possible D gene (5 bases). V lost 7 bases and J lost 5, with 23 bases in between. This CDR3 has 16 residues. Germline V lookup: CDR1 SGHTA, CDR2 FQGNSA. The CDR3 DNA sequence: TGTGCCAGCACCATCCTCGACAGCAAAAATACGTATGGCTACACCTTC. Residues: CASTILDSKNTYGYTF.

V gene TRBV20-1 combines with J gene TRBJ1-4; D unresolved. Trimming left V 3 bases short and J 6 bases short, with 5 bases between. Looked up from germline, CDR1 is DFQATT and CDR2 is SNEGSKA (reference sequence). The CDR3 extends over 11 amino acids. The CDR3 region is CSASPYEKLFF. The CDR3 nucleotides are TGCAGTGCTAGCCCATATGAAAAACTGTTTTTT.

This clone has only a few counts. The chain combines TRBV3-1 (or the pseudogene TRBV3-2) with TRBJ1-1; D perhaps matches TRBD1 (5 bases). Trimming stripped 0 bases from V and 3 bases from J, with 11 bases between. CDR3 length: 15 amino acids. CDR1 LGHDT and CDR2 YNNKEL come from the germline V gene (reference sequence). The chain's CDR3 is CASSQEVRADTEAFF. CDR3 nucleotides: TGTGCCAGCAGCCAAGAGGTCAGGGCGGACACTGAAGCTTTCTTT.

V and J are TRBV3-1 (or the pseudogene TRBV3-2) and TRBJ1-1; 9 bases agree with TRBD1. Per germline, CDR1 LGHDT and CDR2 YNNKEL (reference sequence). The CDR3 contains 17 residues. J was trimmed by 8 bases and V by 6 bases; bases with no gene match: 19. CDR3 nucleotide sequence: TGTGCCAGCAGTTCTCCGGGACAGGGCTCCCAGGTGGGGGAAGCTTTCTTT. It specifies CASSSPGQGSQVGEAFF.

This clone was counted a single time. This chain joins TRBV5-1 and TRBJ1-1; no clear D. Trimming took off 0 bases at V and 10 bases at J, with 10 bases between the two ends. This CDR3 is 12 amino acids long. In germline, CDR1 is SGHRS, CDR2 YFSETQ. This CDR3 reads CASSLGRERAFF. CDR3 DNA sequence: TGCGCCAGCAGCTTGGGTCGGGAACGAGCTTTCTTT.

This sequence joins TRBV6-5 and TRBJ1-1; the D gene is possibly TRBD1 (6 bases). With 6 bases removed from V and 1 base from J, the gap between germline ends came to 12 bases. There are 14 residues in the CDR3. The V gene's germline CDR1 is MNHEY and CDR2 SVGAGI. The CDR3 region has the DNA TGTGCCAGCAGCTTCCAGGACAGGAACACTGAAGCTTTCTTT. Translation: CASSFQDRNTEAFF.

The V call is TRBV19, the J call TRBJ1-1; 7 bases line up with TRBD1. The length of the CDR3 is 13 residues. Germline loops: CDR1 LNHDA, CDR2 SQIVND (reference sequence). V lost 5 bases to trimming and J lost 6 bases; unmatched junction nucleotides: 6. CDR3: CASSWAGGAEAFF. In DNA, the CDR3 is TGTGCCAGTAGTTGGGCAGGGGGAGCTGAAGCTTTCTTT.

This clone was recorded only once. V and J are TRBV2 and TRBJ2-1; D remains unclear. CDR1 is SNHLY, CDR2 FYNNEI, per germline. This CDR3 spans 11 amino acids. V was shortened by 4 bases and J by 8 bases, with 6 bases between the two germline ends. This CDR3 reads CASSVADEQFF. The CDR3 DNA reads TGTGCCAGCAGTGTGGCGGATGAGCAGTTCTTC.

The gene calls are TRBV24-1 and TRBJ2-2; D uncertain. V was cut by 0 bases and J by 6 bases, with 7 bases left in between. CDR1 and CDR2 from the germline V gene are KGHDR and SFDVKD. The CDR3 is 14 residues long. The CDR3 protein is CATSDLSRPGELFF. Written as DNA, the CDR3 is TGTGCCACCAGTGATTTGTCGCGGCCCGGGGAGCTGTTTTTT.

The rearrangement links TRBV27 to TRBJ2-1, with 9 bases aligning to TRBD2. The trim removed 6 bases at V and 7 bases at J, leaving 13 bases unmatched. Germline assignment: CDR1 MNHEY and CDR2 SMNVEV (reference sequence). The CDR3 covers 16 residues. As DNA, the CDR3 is TGTGCCAGCAGGACACTAGCGGGTCCTTTAGGGAATGAGCAGTTCTTC. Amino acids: CASRTLAGPLGNEQFF.

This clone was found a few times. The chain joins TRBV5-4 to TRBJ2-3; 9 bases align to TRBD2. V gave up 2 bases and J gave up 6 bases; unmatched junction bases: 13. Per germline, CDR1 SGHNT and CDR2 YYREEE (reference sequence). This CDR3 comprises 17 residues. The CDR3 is CASSFGRAGGPRDTQYF. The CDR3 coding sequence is TGTGCCAGCAGCTTCGGCCGGGCGGGGGGGCCGAGGGATACGCAGTATTTT.

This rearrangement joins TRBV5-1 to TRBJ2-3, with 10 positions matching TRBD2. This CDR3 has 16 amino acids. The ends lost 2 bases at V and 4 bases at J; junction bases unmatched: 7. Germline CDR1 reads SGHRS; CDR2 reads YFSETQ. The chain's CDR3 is CASSFSGLASSDTQYF. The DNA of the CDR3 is TGCGCCAGCAGCTTTTCGGGACTAGCGTCATCAGATACGCAGTATTTT.

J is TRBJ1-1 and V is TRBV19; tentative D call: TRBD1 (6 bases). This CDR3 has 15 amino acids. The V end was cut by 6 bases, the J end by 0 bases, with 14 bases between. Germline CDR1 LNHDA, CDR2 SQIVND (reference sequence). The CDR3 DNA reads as TGTGCCAGTAGAGCCACAACAGGGCTGAACACTGAAGCTTTCTTT. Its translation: CASRATTGLNTEAFF.

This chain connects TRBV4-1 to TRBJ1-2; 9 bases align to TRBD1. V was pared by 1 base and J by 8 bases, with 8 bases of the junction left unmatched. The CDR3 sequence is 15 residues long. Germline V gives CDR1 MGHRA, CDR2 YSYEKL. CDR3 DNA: TGCGCCAGCAGCCAAGTTTCGGGACAGGGTAGAGGCTACACCTTC. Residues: CASSQVSGQGRGYTF.

In DNA, the CDR3 is TGTGCCAGCAGCTTGCACGGGGGCTCCTACAATGAGCAGTTCTTC. Translated: CASSLHGGSYNEQFF. The gene calls are TRBV5-4 and TRBJ2-1; possibly TRBD2 for D (6 bases). V was shortened by 1 base and J by 0 bases, with 8 bases between the two germline ends. This CDR3 is 15 amino acids long. CDR1 is SGHNT and CDR2 is YYREEE in the germline V gene (reference sequence).

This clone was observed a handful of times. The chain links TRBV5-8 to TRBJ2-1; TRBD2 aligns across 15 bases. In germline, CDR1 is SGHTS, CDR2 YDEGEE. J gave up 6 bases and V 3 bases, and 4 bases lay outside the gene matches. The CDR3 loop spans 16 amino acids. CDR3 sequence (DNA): TGTGCCAGCAGCTCCGGACTAGCGGGGGGGCCCAATGAGCAGTTCTTC. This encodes CASSSGLAGGPNEQFF. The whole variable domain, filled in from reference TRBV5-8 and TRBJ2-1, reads EAGVTQSPTHLIKTRGQQATLRCSPISGHTSVYWYQQALGLGLQFLLWYDEGEERNRGNFPPRFSGRQFPNYSSELNVNALELEDSALYLCASSSGLAGGPNEQFFGPGTRLTVL.

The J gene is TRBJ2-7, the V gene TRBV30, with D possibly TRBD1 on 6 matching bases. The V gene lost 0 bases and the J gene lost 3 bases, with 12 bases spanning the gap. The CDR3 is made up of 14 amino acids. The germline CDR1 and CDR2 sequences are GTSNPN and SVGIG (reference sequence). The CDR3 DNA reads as TGTGCCTGGAGTGTTGGGGGCGACCTCTACGAGCAGTACTTC. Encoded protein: CAWSVGGDLYEQYF.

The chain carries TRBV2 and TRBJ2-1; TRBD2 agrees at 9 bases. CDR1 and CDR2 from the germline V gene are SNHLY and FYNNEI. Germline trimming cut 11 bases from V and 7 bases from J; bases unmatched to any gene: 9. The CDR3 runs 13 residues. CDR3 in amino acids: CARQGLAENEQFF. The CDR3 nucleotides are TGTGCCCGCCAGGGACTAGCAGAGAATGAGCAGTTCTTC.

CDR3: CASRTSGIQGRFDNSPLHF. In DNA, the CDR3 is TGTGCCAGCAGAACATCCGGGATCCAGGGGAGATTCGATAATTCACCCCTCCACTTT. V is TRBV2 and J is TRBJ1-6; D is perhaps TRBD1 (6 bases). Germline V gene data show CDR1 as SNHLY and CDR2 as FYNNEI. The CDR3 consists of 19 residues. V lost 6 bases and J lost 5, with 26 bases in between.

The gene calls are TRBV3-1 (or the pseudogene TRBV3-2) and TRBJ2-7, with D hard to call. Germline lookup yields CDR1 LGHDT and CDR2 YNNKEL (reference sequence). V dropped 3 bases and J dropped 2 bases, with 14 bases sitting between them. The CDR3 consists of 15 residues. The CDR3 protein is CASSQSNSNPYEQYF. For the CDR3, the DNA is TGTGCCAGCAGCCAGTCCAACAGCAATCCCTACGAGCAGTACTTC.

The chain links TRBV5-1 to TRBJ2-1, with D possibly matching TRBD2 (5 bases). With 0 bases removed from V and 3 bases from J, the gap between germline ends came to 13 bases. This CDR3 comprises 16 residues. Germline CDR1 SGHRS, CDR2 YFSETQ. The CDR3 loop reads CASSLAGRDYYNEQFF. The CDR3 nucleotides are TGCGCCAGCAGCTTGGCCGGACGGGATTACTACAATGAGCAGTTCTTC.

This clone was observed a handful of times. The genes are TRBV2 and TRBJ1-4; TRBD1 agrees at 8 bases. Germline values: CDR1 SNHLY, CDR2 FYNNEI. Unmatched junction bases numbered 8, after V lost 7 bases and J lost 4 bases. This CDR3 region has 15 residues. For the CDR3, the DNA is TGTGCCAGCAACATTTGGACAGGGCGTAATGAAAAACTGTTTTTT. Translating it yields CASNIWTGRNEKLFF.

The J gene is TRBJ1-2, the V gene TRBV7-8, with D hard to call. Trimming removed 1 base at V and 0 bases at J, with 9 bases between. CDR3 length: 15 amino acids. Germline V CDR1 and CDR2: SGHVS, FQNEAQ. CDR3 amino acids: CASSLVVGANYGYTF. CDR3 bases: TGTGCCAGCAGCTTAGTTGTGGGAGCTAACTATGGCTACACCTTC.

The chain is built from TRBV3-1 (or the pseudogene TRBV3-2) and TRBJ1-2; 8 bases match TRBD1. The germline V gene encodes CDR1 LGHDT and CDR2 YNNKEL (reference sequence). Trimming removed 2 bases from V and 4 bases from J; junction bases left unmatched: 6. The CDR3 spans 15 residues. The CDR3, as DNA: TGTGCCAGCAGCCAACCCTCCCAGGGGGCCTATGGCTACACCTTC. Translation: CASSQPSQGAYGYTF.